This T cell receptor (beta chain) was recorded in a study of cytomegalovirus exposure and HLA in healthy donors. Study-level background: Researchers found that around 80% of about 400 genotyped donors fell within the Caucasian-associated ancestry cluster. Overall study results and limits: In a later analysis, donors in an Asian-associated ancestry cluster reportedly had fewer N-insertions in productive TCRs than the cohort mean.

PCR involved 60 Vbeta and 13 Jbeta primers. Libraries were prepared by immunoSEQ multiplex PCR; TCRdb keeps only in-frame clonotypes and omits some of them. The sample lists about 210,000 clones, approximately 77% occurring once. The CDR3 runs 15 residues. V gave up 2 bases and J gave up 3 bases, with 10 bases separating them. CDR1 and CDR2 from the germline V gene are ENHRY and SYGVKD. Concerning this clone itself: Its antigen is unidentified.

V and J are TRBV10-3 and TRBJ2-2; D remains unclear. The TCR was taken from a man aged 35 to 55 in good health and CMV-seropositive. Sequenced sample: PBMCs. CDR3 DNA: TGTGCCATCAGTGAGGCGGCTACCTACACCGGGGAGCTGTTTTTT. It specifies CAISEAATYTGELFF.